A selection of T cell receptor beta chains follows, all from one sample in a study of early T cells in non-severe SARS-CoV-2 infection. TCRdb itself ran the 5' RACE reads through MiXCR, one entry per CDR3 protein. Of approximately 47,000 distinct CDR3 sequences in the sample, under 7.5% were seen once. The sequences come from whole blood, collected at baseline. These receptor sequences come from an adult who was a healthcare worker with PCR-confirmed SARS-CoV-2 infection or an uninfected control (not recorded which). Each CDR3 is given with its conserved first and last residue. D genes are given only for firm matches. Expanded clones get a size class; other rows say once, few or many, or leave the size out.

>TRBJ2-5|.|TRBV3-1|13|.
CASSRGPQETQYF
TGTGCCAGCTCCCGCGGGCCCCAAGAGACCCAGTACTTC
>TRBJ1-4|.|TRBV13|14|.
CASSLRMTPEKLFF
TGTGCCAGCAGCTTAAGAATGACACCCGAAAAACTGTTTTTT
>TRBJ1-5|many|TRBV27|13|.
CASSLRGNQPQHF
TGTGCCAGCAGTTTGAGGGGCAATCAGCCCCAGCATTTT
>TRBJ2-1|many|TRBV10-3|13|.
CAISYTSINEQFF
TGTGCCATCAGCTACACTAGCATCAATGAGCAGTTCTTC
>TRBJ1-3|many|TRBV10-3|14|.
CAISETVSGNTIYF
TGTGCCATCAGTGAGACAGTCTCTGGAAACACCATATATTTT
>TRBJ1-2|many|TRBV2|14|.
CASSEILQGGGYTF
TGTGCCAGCAGTGAAATCTTGCAGGGTGGCGGCTACACCTTC
>TRBJ2-2|many|TRBV5-6|14|.
CASITGVNAGELFF
TGTGCCAGCATCACCGGGGTTAACGCCGGGGAGCTGTTTTTT
>TRBJ1-4|.|TRBV20-1|13|.
CSAGTGYNEKLFF
TGCAGTGCTGGCACCGGCTATAATGAAAAACTGTTTTTT
>TRBJ2-7|few|TRBV7-2|13|.
CASSHGLGGEQYF
TGTGCCAGCAGCCACGGGTTGGGTGGGGAGCAGTACTTC
>TRBJ2-7|few|TRBV20-1|14|TRBD2
CSARDPGGPVEQYF
TGCAGTGCTAGAGATCCGGGAGGGCCTGTCGAGCAGTACTTC
>TRBJ1-2|many|TRBV7-3|15|TRBD1
CASSQGVGTGDGYTF
TGTGCCAGCAGCCAAGGCGTCGGGACAGGGGATGGCTACACCTTC
>TRBJ2-1|many|TRBV19|14|TRBD2
CASSSGTNYNEQFF
TGTGCCAGTAGTAGCGGGACTAACTACAATGAGCAGTTCTTC
>TRBJ2-3|.|TRBV19|12|.
CASSSATDTQYF
TGTGCCAGTAGTTCAGCCACAGATACGCAGTATTTT
>TRBJ2-1|.|TRBV11-3|15|TRBD1
CASSLRDSTMDEQFF
TGTGCCAGCAGCCTAAGGGACAGTACTATGGATGAGCAGTTCTTC
>TRBJ2-7|few|TRBV2|14|.
CASRRRTESYEQYF
TGTGCCAGCAGACGACGGACGGAGTCCTACGAGCAGTACTTC
>TRBJ1-1|few|TRBV6-2/TRBV6-3|16|.
CASRRPGTALNTEAFF
TGTGCCAGCAGGCGACCAGGGACCGCGCTCAACACTGAAGCTTTCTTT
>TRBJ1-1|few|TRBV18|16|.
CASSPPSGWGNTEAFF
TGTGCCAGCTCACCACCCTCAGGGTGGGGTAACACTGAAGCTTTCTTT
>TRBJ1-1|many|TRBV7-8|16|.
CASSVEQGLMNTEAFF
TGTGCCAGCAGCGTCGAACAGGGACTTATGAACACTGAAGCTTTCTTT
>TRBJ2-6|.|TRBV19|15|.
CASSISGLGANVLTF
TGTGCCAGTAGTATATCCGGGCTCGGGGCCAACGTCCTGACTTTC
>TRBJ1-5|.|TRBV28|16|.
CATIYGTARLNQPQHF
TGTGCCACTATATACGGGACGGCCCGCTTAAATCAGCCCCAGCATTTT
>TRBJ1-2|many|TRBV5-4|15|.
CASSSGGGSNYGYTF
TGTGCCAGCAGCTCGGGAGGAGGTAGTAACTATGGCTACACCTTC
>TRBJ2-1|many|TRBV6-1|11|.
CASSDRDEQFF
TGTGCCAGCAGCGATAGAGATGAGCAGTTCTTC
>TRBJ2-7|few|TRBV11-2|16|TRBD2
CASSLDRRAGGGEQYF
TGTGCCAGCAGCTTAGATCGTCGAGCGGGAGGAGGAGAGCAGTACTTC
>TRBJ2-3|many|TRBV28|12|TRBD2
CASSSINGRAYF
TGTGCCAGCAGTTCCATTAACGGGAGGGCTTATTTT
>TRBJ1-2|.|TRBV5-4|14|.
CASSPLDSNYGYTF
TGTGCCAGCAGCCCCCTGGACAGCAATTATGGCTACACCTTC
>TRBJ2-5|many|TRBV7-9|16|TRBD1
CASSPGGQGYQETQYF
TGTGCCAGCAGCCCTGGGGGACAGGGATACCAAGAGACCCAGTACTTC
>TRBJ2-7|many|TRBV5-1|15|.
CASRIGQTRTYEQYF
TGCGCCAGCAGGATTGGACAGACCAGGACCTACGAGCAGTACTTC
>TRBJ1-1|many|TRBV12-3/TRBV12-4|11|TRBD1
CASSLGETGGF
TGTGCCAGCAGTTTAGGGGAGACAGGGGGGTTT
>TRBJ2-2|few|TRBV11-3|16|TRBD2
CASSPAGGSNTGELFF
TGTGCCAGCAGCCCCGCGGGCGGGAGCAACACCGGGGAGCTGTTTTTT
>TRBJ2-5|many|TRBV9|13|.
CASSTDPGETQYF
TGTGCCAGCAGCACGGACCCAGGGGAGACCCAGTACTTC
>TRBJ1-2|few|TRBV20-1|13|.
CSARGGFDYGYTF
TGCAGTGCTAGAGGGGGATTCGACTATGGCTACACCTTC
>TRBJ2-5|many|TRBV9|15|.
CASSVSWTAQETQYF
TGTGCCAGCAGCGTGTCCTGGACTGCACAAGAGACCCAGTACTTC
>TRBJ2-7|medium-sized|TRBV11-2|16|.
CASSLGIPGDPYEQYF
TGTGCCAGCAGCTTAGGGATTCCGGGAGACCCCTACGAGCAGTACTTC
>TRBJ1-1|many|TRBV14|13|.
CASSQGTGTEAFF
TGTGCCAGCAGCCAAGGAACGGGCACTGAAGCTTTCTTT
>TRBJ2-7|many|TRBV20-1|13|TRBD1
CSSPGQGAFEQYF
TGCAGTTCCCCCGGGCAGGGGGCTTTCGAGCAGTACTTC
>TRBJ1-5|few|TRBV19|19|.
CASSIDPMAGTRGNQPQHF
TGTGCCAGTAGTATAGATCCGATGGCGGGGACCAGGGGCAATCAGCCCCAGCATTTT
>TRBJ2-3|many|TRBV5-4|16|TRBD1
CASSFGRQGATDTQYF
TGTGCCAGCAGCTTCGGGCGACAGGGGGCCACAGATACGCAGTATTTT
>TRBJ2-1|.|TRBV11-2|11|.
CASSPLAEQFF
TGTGCCAGCAGCCCGCTAGCTGAGCAGTTCTTC
>TRBJ2-1|many|TRBV12-3/TRBV12-4|11|.
CASSPLDEQFF
TGTGCCAGCAGTCCCCTAGATGAGCAGTTCTTC
>TRBJ2-1|.|TRBV7-9|15|TRBD2
CASRQSGSSYNEQFF
TGTGCCAGCAGGCAAAGCGGGAGCTCCTACAATGAGCAGTTCTTC
>TRBJ2-1|many|TRBV5-1|15|TRBD2
CASSLVAGKNNEQFF
TGCGCCAGCAGCTTGGTAGCGGGTAAGAACAATGAGCAGTTCTTC
>TRBJ2-3|many|TRBV5-4|14|.
CASSLSSGGDTQYF
TGTGCCAGCAGCTTGTCCTCAGGGGGGGATACGCAGTATTTT
>TRBJ2-5|.|TRBV11-2|14|.
CASSLLLGPETQYF
TGTGCCAGCAGCTTACTCCTAGGTCCGGAGACCCAGTACTTC
>TRBJ2-3|many|TRBV27|15|TRBD1
CASSLRTGGTDTQYF
TGTGCCAGCAGTTTAAGGACAGGCGGCACAGATACGCAGTATTTT
>TRBJ1-5|many|TRBV27|12|.
CASGYSNQPQHF
TGTGCCAGTGGGTATAGCAATCAGCCCCAGCATTTT
>TRBJ2-1|.|TRBV10-3|14|TRBD2
CAISESGRRNEQFF
TGTGCCATCAGTGAGAGCGGGAGACGGAATGAGCAGTTCTTC
>TRBJ2-1|.|TRBV11-2|11|.
CASSTGTRQFF
TGTGCCAGCAGTACCGGGACAAGGCAGTTCTTC
>TRBJ2-1|.|TRBV10-2|13|.
CASSDRVYNEQFF
TGCGCCAGCAGTGACAGGGTTTACAATGAGCAGTTCTTC
>TRBJ2-7|many|TRBV18|12|.
CASSPLGHEQYF
TGTGCCAGCTCACCACTCGGACACGAGCAGTACTTC
>TRBJ2-3|.|TRBV29-1|14|TRBD1
CSVKGAGSTDTQYF
TGCAGCGTAAAGGGGGCAGGAAGCACAGATACGCAGTATTTT
>TRBJ1-1|few|TRBV2|15|.
CASSEARRSRTEAFF
TGTGCCAGCAGTGAAGCGCGAAGGTCTAGGACTGAAGCTTTCTTT
>TRBJ2-1|many|TRBV7-2|12|.
CASSSRGGWQFF
TGTGCCAGCAGCTCCCGCGGCGGCTGGCAGTTCTTC